A single TCR beta chain is shown here with its context. This record comes from a study of CD8 T cells in Susac syndrome. The V end lost 3 bases, the J end lost 3 bases, and 12 bases lay between the germline ends. This CDR3 spans 14 amino acids. Germline CDR1 is MNHEY and CDR2 is SVGAGI. Reverse transcription of roughly 0.5 to 1 ug RNA was carried out with random hexamers. Each CDR3 protein is one row after TCRdb ran MiXCR on the immunoSEQ multiplex PCR reads. The data contain approximately 87,000 distinct CDR3 sequences, roughly 96% of them singletons. The source of this sequence is a human donor with Susac syndrome. Specimen: CD8+ T cells from PBMCs. The rearrangement links TRBV6-5 to TRBJ2-7; D is perhaps TRBD1 (7 bases). In nucleotides, the CDR3 is TGTGCCAGCAGTTATCACAGGGGAGGCTACGAGCAGTACTTC. It yields the protein CASSYHRGGYEQYF.